This is a list of T cell receptor beta chains from one sample in a study of cytomegalovirus exposure and HLA in healthy donors. Libraries were prepared by immunoSEQ multiplex PCR; TCRdb keeps only in-frame clonotypes and omits some of them. The sample shows some 150,000 clones, roughly 80% of them seen only once. The material sequenced was PBMCs. Source of these receptors: a man between 40 and 49 years old in good health and CMV-seropositive. Each CDR3 is given with its conserved first and last residue. D genes are given only for firm matches. The size of a clone is reported for some rows only, either as once, few or many, or as a class for expanded clones.

>TRBV27|TRBJ2-6|.|.
CASSSTGPLAGANVLTF
TGTGCCAGCAGTTCTACAGGCCCCTTGGCGGGGGCCAACGTCCTGACTTTC
>TRBV28|TRBJ1-1|TRBD1|.
CASSRTGTGRFEAFF
TGTGCCAGCAGCCGCACGGGGACAGGGAGATTTGAAGCTTTCTTT
>TRBV14|TRBJ1-3|.|.
CASLLRITIYF
TGTGCCAGCCTTCTACGCATAACCATATATTTT
>TRBV5-1|TRBJ2-7|TRBD2|few
CASSFGRLAALGSEQYF
TGCGCCAGCAGCTTCGGGCGGCTAGCGGCCCTCGGGTCCGAGCAGTACTTC
>TRBV5-1|TRBJ2-3|.|.
CASSTYSTDTQYF
TGCGCCAGCAGCACCTATAGCACAGATACGCAGTATTTT
>TRBV27|TRBJ2-7|TRBD2|.
CASSLRLAGDYEQYF
TGTGCCAGCAGTTTAAGACTAGCGGGAGACTACGAGCAGTACTTC
>TRBV7-9|TRBJ1-2|TRBD1|.
CASSLDWTGNYGYTF
TGTGCCAGCAGCTTAGACTGGACAGGGAACTATGGCTACACCTTC
>TRBV25-1|TRBJ2-5|.|.
CASSEQGYQETQYF
TGTGCCAGCAGTGAGCAGGGGTACCAAGAGACCCAGTACTTC
>TRBV5-1|TRBJ1-3|.|once
CASSPQQGPGNTIYF
TGCGCCAGCAGCCCGCAACAGGGACCCGGAAACACCATATATTTT
>TRBV5-1|TRBJ1-3|TRBD1|once
CASSPGQSFGNTIYF
TGCGCCAGCAGCCCGGGACAGTCCTTTGGAAACACCATATATTTT
>TRBV19|TRBJ2-2|TRBD2|.
CASSIQGLAGGRELFF
TGTGCCAGTAGTATCCAGGGACTAGCGGGAGGGCGGGAGCTGTTTTTT
>TRBV5-6|TRBJ2-7|TRBD1|few
CASSFGTGIYEQYF
TGTGCCAGCAGCTTCGGGACAGGGATCTACGAGCAGTACTTC
>TRBV27|TRBJ2-3|.|.
CASSLAEISADTQYF
TGTGCCAGCAGCTTAGCGGAAATTAGCGCAGATACGCAGTATTTT
>TRBV9|TRBJ1-1|TRBD1|.
CASSDRQGAGTEAFF
TGTGCCAGCAGCGACCGACAGGGGGCAGGCACTGAAGCTTTCTTT
>TRBV18|TRBJ1-2|TRBD1|.
CASSPEQGAYTF
TGTGCCAGCTCACCAGAACAGGGGGCCTACACCTTC
>TRBV7-3|TRBJ2-2|TRBD2|.
CASSLGLPDTGELFF
TGTGCCAGCAGCTTGGGACTACCTGACACCGGGGAGCTGTTTTTT
>TRBV30|TRBJ2-7|TRBD1|.
CACHVGQGVTYEQYF
TGTGCCTGCCACGTTGGACAGGGGGTAACCTACGAGCAGTACTTC
>TRBV5-3|TRBJ1-3|TRBD1|.
CASPGKIDREGNTIYF
TGTGCCAGCCCAGGGAAGATCGACAGGGAAGGAAACACCATATATTTT
>TRBV7-9|TRBJ1-5|TRBD1|.
CATQTGQGNSNQPQHF
TGTGCCACCCAGACCGGACAGGGGAATAGCAATCAGCCCCAGCATTTT
>TRBV19|TRBJ2-3|.|once
CASSLKQGITDTQYF
TGTGCCAGTAGCCTCAAGCAGGGGATCACAGATACGCAGTATTTT
>TRBV9|TRBJ2-5|TRBD1|.
CASSLLLGGWETQYF
TGTGCCAGCAGCCTCCTTTTAGGGGGCTGGGAGACCCAGTACTTC
>TRBV19|TRBJ2-3|TRBD2|.
CASSIAAGGGTDTQYF
TGTGCCAGTAGTATAGCAGCGGGAGGCGGCACAGATACGCAGTATTTT
>TRBV6-5|TRBJ1-2|TRBD1|.
CASKAQGADGYTF
TGTGCCAGCAAAGCGCAGGGGGCGGATGGCTACACCTTC
>TRBV30|TRBJ2-2|TRBD2|.
CAWSGLAGGFANTGELFF
TGTGCCTGGAGTGGACTAGCGGGAGGGTTCGCGAACACCGGGGAGCTGTTTTTT
>TRBV27|TRBJ2-7|.|.
CASSRQGGFEQYF
TGTGCCAGCAGTCGACAGGGAGGTTTCGAGCAGTACTTC
>TRBV11-1|TRBJ2-2|TRBD2|.
CASSPMGGLAGAGELFF
TGTGCCAGCAGCCCGATGGGGGGACTAGCGGGAGCCGGGGAGCTGTTTTTT
>TRBV19|TRBJ2-2|TRBD2|.
CASSMGTSWNTGELFF
TGTGCCAGTAGTATGGGGACTAGCTGGAACACCGGGGAGCTGTTTTTT
>TRBV15|TRBJ1-1|.|once
CATSRSYDTEAFF
TGTGCCACCAGCAGGTCTTATGACACTGAAGCTTTCTTT